This TCR beta chain comes out of a study of OX40 agonist ivuxolimab in advanced cancers. Clones were sequenced by immunoSEQ multiplex PCR, and TCRdb holds only the in-frame ones, with some missing. The table shows fewer than 120,000 clones, with about 92% occurring only once. The source of this sequence is an adult with an advanced solid tumor such as melanoma, head and neck, liver or kidney cancer. The specimen was CD4+ or CD8+ T cells sorted from blood, collected in a trial of the OX40 agonist ivuxolimab.

The CDR3 bases are TGTGCCACCACCAAGGGGGCGAGCGAGGAAGCTTTCTTT. It yields the protein CATTKGASEEAFF. The chain recombines TRBV15 with TRBJ1-1; 7 nucleotides match TRBD1. V dropped 7 bases and J dropped 8; count of bases not matched to a gene: 10. The CDR3 totals 13 residues. Germline V gene sequence: CDR1 LNHNV, CDR2 YYDKDF (reference sequence). Together with reference TRBV15 and TRBJ1-1, the CDR3 gives the full variable domain: DAMVIQNPRYQVTQFGKPVTLSCSQTLNHNVMYWYQQKSSQAPKLLFHYYDKDFNNEADTPDNFQSRRPNTSFCFLDIRSPGLGDTAMYLCATTKGASEEAFFGQGTRLTVV.